The rows below give T cell receptor beta chains drawn from one sample of a study of shared clonotypes between healthy human individuals. Measured with immunoSEQ multiplex PCR; TCRdb has only the in-frame clones, and not every one. The sample includes almost 700,000 clones, 92% of them seen just once. The sequenced sample was naive CD8+ T cells sorted from blood. All receptors come from a man aged 25 to 40 in good health. Each CDR3 is given with its conserved first and last residue. A D gene is named only where the DNA matches it firmly. The size entry is marked missing in some rows and otherwise reads once, few, many or a size class.

TRBV6-1,TRBJ2-5,TRBD2,once,CASSVTSGGRETQYF,TGTGCCAGCAGTGTCACTAGCGGGGGGAGGGAGACCCAGTACTTC
TRBV4-1,TRBJ2-3,-,-,CASSQEGLGFTDTQYF,TGCGCCAGCAGCCAAGAGGGACTCGGATTCACAGATACGCAGTATTTT
TRBV28,TRBJ2-1,-,-,CASTPDGRSYNEQFF,TGTGCCAGCACCCCGGACGGACGCTCCTACAATGAGCAGTTCTTC
TRBV29-1,TRBJ2-7,-,-,CSVGEALTYEQYF,TGCAGCGTTGGAGAAGCGCTCACCTACGAGCAGTACTTC
TRBV27,TRBJ2-3,-,-,CASSFPMGDTQYF,TGTGCCAGCAGTTTCCCCATGGGAGATACGCAGTATTTT
TRBV9,TRBJ2-4,TRBD1,-,CASSARRDRGEAKNIQYF,TGTGCCAGCAGCGCACGAAGGGACAGGGGGGAGGCCAAAAACATTCAGTACTTC
TRBV15,TRBJ1-5,-,-,CATSRWSNQPQHF,TGTGCCACCAGCCGGTGGAGCAATCAGCCCCAGCATTTT
TRBV7-9,TRBJ2-1,-,-,CASNDGGGTSYNEQFF,TGTGCCAGCAACGACGGGGGCGGAACCTCCTACAATGAGCAGTTCTTC
TRBV11-2,TRBJ2-7,TRBD1,-,CASSLDLGDRGYEQYF,TGTGCCAGCAGCTTAGATTTAGGGGACAGGGGCTACGAGCAGTACTTC
TRBV29-1,TRBJ2-1,TRBD1,-,CSVDDTGTVVFF,TGCAGCGTTGATGATACCGGGACAGTGGTGTTCTTC
TRBV11-2,TRBJ2-2,-,few,CASSRQVLAGELFF,TGTGCCAGCAGCCGACAGGTGTTGGCCGGGGAGCTGTTTTTT
TRBV21-1,TRBJ2-1,-,-,CASSKVNEQFF,TGTGCCAGCAGCAAGGTTAATGAGCAGTTCTTC
TRBV7-7,TRBJ2-2,-,-,CASSLEAGFPTGELFF,TGTGCCAGCAGCTTAGAGGCAGGGTTCCCCACCGGGGAGCTGTTTTTT
TRBV7-9,TRBJ2-7,TRBD1,-,CASSTPGQGARQYF,TGTGCCAGCAGCACTCCGGGACAGGGGGCCCGGCAGTACTTC
TRBV6-4,TRBJ2-1,TRBD2,-,CASSFLAGLNEQFF,TGTGCCAGCAGTTTCTTAGCGGGATTAAATGAGCAGTTCTTC
TRBV11-2,TRBJ1-1,TRBD1,-,CASSLRGQGGLPEAFF,TGTGCCAGCAGCTTAAGGGGACAGGGCGGCCTACCTGAAGCTTTCTTT
TRBV4-1,TRBJ1-2,-,-,CASSQGLPSTYGYTF,TGCGCCAGCAGCCAAGGGCTCCCAAGCACCTATGGCTACACCTTC
TRBV6-1,TRBJ2-7,-,-,CASSEQFSYEQYF,TGTGCCAGCAGTGAGCAGTTCTCCTACGAGCAGTACTTC
TRBV7-2,TRBJ2-7,-,-,CASSLGPGDSYEQYF,TGTGCCAGCAGCTTAGGTCCAGGGGACTCCTACGAGCAGTACTTC
TRBV30,TRBJ1-1,-,-,CAWHVSLLGIAEAFF,TGTGCCTGGCACGTCAGCCTCCTGGGGATCGCTGAAGCTTTCTTT
TRBV9,TRBJ2-1,-,-,CASSVAQGQRSYNEQFF,TGTGCCAGCAGCGTAGCTCAAGGGCAAAGGTCCTACAATGAGCAGTTCTTC
TRBV9,TRBJ2-1,TRBD2,-,CASSPSGSPNEQFF,TGTGCCAGCAGCCCCAGCGGGAGTCCCAATGAGCAGTTCTTC
TRBV18,TRBJ2-1,TRBD2,-,CASSLTVAGSSYNEQFF,TGTGCCAGCTCCCTTACTGTAGCGGGCAGCTCCTACAATGAGCAGTTCTTC
TRBV6-1,TRBJ2-1,TRBD2,-,CASSPGTSGIDEQFF,TGTGCCAGCAGTCCCGGGACTAGCGGGATTGATGAGCAGTTCTTC
TRBV4-3,TRBJ2-3,TRBD2,-,CASSQETGTSGSTDTQYF,TGCGCCAGCAGCCAAGAGACCGGGACTAGCGGTTCCACAGATACGCAGTATTTT
TRBV5-4,TRBJ2-7,-,-,CASSPFSGHYEQYF,TGTGCCAGCAGCCCATTTAGCGGCCACTACGAGCAGTACTTC
TRBV9,TRBJ2-7,TRBD2,-,CASSVSLAGSEGSYEQYF,TGTGCCAGCAGCGTATCCCTAGCGGGATCAGAAGGGAGCTACGAGCAGTACTTC
TRBV13,TRBJ2-3,-,-,CASSQTDTQYF,TGTGCCAGCAGCCAAACAGATACGCAGTATTTT
TRBV6-5,TRBJ1-2,-,-,CASSYSGQGIVYGYTF,TGTGCCAGCAGTTACTCGGGGCAGGGGATTGTCTATGGCTACACCTTC
TRBV27,TRBJ2-7,-,-,CASSSHWDTDSYEQYF,TGTGCCAGCAGTTCCCACTGGGACACCGACTCCTACGAGCAGTACTTC
TRBV28,TRBJ2-7,TRBD1,-,CASSLGDSFYEQYF,TGTGCCAGCAGTTTAGGGGACAGCTTCTACGAGCAGTACTTC
TRBV4-1,TRBJ2-7,TRBD1,-,CASSQVTGQGPYEQYF,TGCGCCAGCAGCCAAGTTACGGGACAGGGTCCCTACGAGCAGTACTTC
TRBV9,TRBJ2-2,TRBD2,-,CASNRWDYPSGELFF,TGTGCCAGCAACCGTTGGGACTACCCGAGTGGGGAGCTGTTTTTT
TRBV29-1,TRBJ2-5,-,-,CSVDRALEYQETQYF,TGCAGCGTTGATAGAGCTCTGGAGTACCAAGAGACCCAGTACTTC
TRBV4-1,TRBJ2-7,-,-,CASSPKGSGGSSYEQYF,TGCGCCAGCAGCCCGAAGGGTAGCGGAGGGAGCTCCTACGAGCAGTACTTC
TRBV27,TRBJ2-1,TRBD2,once,CASSLDGTSGSIGNEQFF,TGTGCCAGCAGCCTTGACGGGACTAGCGGGAGCATCGGCAATGAGCAGTTCTTC
TRBV10-1,TRBJ2-1,-,-,CASSEFSVLSNEQFF,TGCGCCAGCAGTGAGTTTTCGGTACTTAGCAATGAGCAGTTCTTC
TRBV5-1,TRBJ2-7,TRBD1,-,CASSFSTGNKNYEQYF,TGCGCCAGCAGCTTTTCGACAGGGAATAAGAACTACGAGCAGTACTTC
TRBV7-2,TRBJ2-7,TRBD1,-,CASSGTGAYEQYF,TGTGCCAGCAGCGGGACAGGGGCTTACGAGCAGTACTTC
TRBV5-6,TRBJ2-7,TRBD2,-,CASSLVLAGVLEQYF,TGTGCCAGCAGCTTGGTACTAGCGGGAGTGCTCGAGCAGTACTTC
TRBV15,TRBJ2-4,TRBD2,-,CATSPGREGPRANIQYF,TGTGCCACCAGTCCAGGGCGGGAGGGCCCTCGAGCTAACATTCAGTACTTC
TRBV27,TRBJ2-3,TRBD1,once,CASSPRTGGNTQYF,TGTGCCAGCAGTCCGCGGACAGGGGGTAATACGCAGTATTTT
TRBV10-2,TRBJ1-4,-,few,CASSEGYEKLFF,TGCGCCAGCAGTGAGGGATATGAAAAACTGTTTTTT
TRBV5-5,TRBJ2-7,TRBD1,-,CASSLEGQGVSSYEQYF,TGTGCCAGCAGCTTGGAGGGGCAGGGGGTCTCCTCCTACGAGCAGTACTTC
TRBV15,TRBJ2-3,TRBD2,-,CATSRASGRLSTDTQYF,TGTGCCACCAGCAGAGCTAGCGGGAGGCTTAGCACAGATACGCAGTATTTT